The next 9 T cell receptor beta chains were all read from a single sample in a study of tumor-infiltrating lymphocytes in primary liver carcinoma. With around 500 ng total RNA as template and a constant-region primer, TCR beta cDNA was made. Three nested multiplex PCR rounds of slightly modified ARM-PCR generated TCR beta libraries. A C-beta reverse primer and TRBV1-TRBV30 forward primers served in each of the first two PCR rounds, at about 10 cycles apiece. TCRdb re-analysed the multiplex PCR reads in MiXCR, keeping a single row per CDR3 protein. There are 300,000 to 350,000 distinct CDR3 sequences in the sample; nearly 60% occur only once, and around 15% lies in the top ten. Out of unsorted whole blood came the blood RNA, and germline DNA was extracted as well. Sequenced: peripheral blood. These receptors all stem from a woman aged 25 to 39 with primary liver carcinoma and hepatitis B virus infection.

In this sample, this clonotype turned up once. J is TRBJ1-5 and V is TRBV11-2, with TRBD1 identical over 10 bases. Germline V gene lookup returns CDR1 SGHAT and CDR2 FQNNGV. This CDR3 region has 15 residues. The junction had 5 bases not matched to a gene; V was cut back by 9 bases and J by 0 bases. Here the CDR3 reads CASRGTGDSNQPQHF. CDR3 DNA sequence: TGTGCCAGTAGAGGGACAGGGGATAGCAATCAGCCCCAGCATTTT.

The CDR3 is CASSQGRTTYNEQFF. As DNA, the CDR3 is TGCGCCAGCAGCCAAGGGCGGACTACCTACAATGAGCAGTTCTTC. The J gene is TRBJ2-1, the V gene TRBV4-3; perhaps TRBD2 as D (6 bases). V was trimmed by 1 base and J by 2 bases, leaving 9 bases between them. The germline V gene has CDR1 LGHNA and CDR2 YSLEER. This CDR3 comprises 15 residues.

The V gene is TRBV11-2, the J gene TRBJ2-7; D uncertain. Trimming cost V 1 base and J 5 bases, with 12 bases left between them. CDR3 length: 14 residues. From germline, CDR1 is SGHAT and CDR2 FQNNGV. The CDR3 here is CASSLVVDKHEQYF. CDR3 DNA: TGTGCCAGCAGCTTAGTAGTCGATAAACACGAGCAGTACTTC. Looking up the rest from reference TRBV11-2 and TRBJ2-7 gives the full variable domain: EAGVAQSPRYKIIEKRQSVAFWCNPISGHATLYWYQQILGQGPKLLIQFQNNGVVDDSQLPKDRFSAERLKGVDSTLKIQPAKLEDSAVYLCASSLVVDKHEQYFGPGTRLTVT.

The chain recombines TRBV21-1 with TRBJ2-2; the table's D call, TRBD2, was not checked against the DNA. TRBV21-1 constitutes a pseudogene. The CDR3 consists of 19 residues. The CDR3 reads CASSKGSGSGTRNTGELFF. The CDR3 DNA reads TGTGCCAGCAGCAAGGGATCGGGTAGTGGGACTAGAAACACCGGGGAGCTGTTTTTT.

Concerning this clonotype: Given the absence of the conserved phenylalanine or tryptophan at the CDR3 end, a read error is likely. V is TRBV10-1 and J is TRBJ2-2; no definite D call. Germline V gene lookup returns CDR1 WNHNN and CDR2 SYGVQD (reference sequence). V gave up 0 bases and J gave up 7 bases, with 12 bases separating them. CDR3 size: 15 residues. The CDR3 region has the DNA TGCGCCAGCAGTGAGTCGTTGTTGTCGGGCGGGGAGCTGTTTATT. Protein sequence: CASSESLLSGGELFI.

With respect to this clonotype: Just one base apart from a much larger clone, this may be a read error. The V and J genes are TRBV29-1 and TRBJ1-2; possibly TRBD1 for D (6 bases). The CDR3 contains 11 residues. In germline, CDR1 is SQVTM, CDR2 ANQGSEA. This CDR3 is CSAESSGGYIF. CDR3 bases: TGCAGCGCGGAATCCTCGGGGGGCTACATCTTC.

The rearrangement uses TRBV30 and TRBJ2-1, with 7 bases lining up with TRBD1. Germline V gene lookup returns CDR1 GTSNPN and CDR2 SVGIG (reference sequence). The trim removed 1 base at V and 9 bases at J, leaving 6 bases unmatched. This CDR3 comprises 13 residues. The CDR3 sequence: CAWSGQGIGEQFF. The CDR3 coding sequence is TGTGCCTGGAGTGGACAGGGTATCGGTGAGCAGTTCTTC.

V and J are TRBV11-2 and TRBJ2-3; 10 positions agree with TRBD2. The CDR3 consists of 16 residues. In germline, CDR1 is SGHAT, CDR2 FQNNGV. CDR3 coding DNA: TGTGACAGTAGCTTACGAGCGGGAGGGTTCACAGATACGCAGTATTTT. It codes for CDSSLRAGGFTDTQYF.

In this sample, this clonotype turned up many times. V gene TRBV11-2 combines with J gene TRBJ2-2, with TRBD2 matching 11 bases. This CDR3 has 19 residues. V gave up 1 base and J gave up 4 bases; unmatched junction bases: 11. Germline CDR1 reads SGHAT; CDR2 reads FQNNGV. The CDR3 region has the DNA TGTGCCAGCAGCTTAGTGAGTAGCGGGAGGGCCCGGAGCACCGGGGAGCTGTTTTTT. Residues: CASSLVSSGRARSTGELFF.